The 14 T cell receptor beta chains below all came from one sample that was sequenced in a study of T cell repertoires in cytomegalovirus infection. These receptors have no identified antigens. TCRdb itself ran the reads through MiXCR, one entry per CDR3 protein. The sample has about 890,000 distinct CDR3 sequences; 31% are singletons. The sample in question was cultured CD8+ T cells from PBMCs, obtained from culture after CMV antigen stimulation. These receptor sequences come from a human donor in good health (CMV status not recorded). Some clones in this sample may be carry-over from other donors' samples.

In DNA form, the CDR3 reads TGTGCCAGCAGCCAAGGTGGCTACACCTTC. It translates to CASSQGGYTF. The genes are TRBV9 and TRBJ1-2; no reliable D call. The CDR3 has 10 residues. V was cut by 4 bases and J by 7 bases, with 5 bases left in between. Looked up from germline, CDR1 is SGDLS and CDR2 is YYNGEE.

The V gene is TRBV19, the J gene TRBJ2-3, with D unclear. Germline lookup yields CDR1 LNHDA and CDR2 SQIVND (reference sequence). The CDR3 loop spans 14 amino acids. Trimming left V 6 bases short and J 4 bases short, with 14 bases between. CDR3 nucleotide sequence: TGTGCCAGTAGCACCCTCGGCCCGGCAGATACGCAGTATTTT. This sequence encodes CASSTLGPADTQYF.

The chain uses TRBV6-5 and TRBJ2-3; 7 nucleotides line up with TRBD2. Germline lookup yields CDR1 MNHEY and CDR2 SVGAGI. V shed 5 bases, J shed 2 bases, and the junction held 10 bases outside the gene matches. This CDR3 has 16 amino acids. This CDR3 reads CASSAGRGRVTDTQYF. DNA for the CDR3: TGTGCCAGCAGTGCCGGGCGGGGGAGGGTCACAGATACGCAGTATTTT.

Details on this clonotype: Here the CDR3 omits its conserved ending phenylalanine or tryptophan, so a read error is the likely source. The CDR3 reads CASSLVGGGTDTQYS. CDR3 in DNA: TGTGCCAGCAGCTTAGTAGGGGGGGGGACAGATACGCAGTATTCT. The J gene is TRBJ2-3, the V gene TRBV7-2; D perhaps matches TRBD2 (7 bases). Between the trimmed V and J ends, which lost 1 base and 3 bases, there was a span of 11 bases. This CDR3 is 15 amino acids long. In germline, CDR1 is SGHTA, CDR2 FQGNSA.

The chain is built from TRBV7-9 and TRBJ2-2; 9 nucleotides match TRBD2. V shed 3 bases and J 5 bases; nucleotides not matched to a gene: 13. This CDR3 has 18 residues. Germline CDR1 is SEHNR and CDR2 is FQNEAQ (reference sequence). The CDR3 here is CASSFTHPRGGGTGELFF. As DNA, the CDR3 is TGTGCCAGCAGCTTCACCCATCCGCGGGGGGGCGGAACCGGGGAGCTGTTTTTT.

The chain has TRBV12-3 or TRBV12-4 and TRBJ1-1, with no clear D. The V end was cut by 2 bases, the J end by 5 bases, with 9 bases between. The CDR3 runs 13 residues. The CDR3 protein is CASSLRTGTEAFF. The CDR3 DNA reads TGTGCCAGCAGTTTAAGGACGGGAACTGAAGCTTTCTTT.

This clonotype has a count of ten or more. CDR3 sequence reads: CASSSRAPSGANVLTF. Written as DNA, the CDR3 is TGTGCCAGCAGCTCGAGGGCCCCCTCTGGGGCCAACGTCCTGACTTTC. The chain joins TRBV7-6 to TRBJ2-6; possibly TRBD2 for D (5 bases). V lost 4 bases and J lost 0, with 10 bases in between. The length of the CDR3 is 16 residues. Germline values: CDR1 SGHVS, CDR2 FNYEAQ.

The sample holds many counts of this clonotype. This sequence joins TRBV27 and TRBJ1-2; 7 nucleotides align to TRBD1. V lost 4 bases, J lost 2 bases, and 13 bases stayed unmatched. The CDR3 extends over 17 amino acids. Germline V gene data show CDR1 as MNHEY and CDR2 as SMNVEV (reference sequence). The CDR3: CASSSPPGRGGNYGYTF. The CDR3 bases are TGTGCCAGCAGTTCACCCCCTGGGAGAGGGGGCAACTATGGCTACACCTTC.

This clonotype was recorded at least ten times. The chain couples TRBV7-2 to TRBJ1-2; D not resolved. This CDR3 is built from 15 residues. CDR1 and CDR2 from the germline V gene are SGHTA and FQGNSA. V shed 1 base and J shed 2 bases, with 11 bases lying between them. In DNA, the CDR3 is TGTGCCAGCAGCTTAGATTATGCGGAAAACTATGGCTACACCTTC. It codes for CASSLDYAENYGYTF.

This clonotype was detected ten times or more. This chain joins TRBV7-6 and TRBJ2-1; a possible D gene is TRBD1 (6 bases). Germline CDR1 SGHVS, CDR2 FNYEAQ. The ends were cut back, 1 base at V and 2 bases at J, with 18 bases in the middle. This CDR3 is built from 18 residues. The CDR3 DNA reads TGTGCCAGCAGCTTAGGTTCCCTCTGGACAGCCACCTACAATGAGCAGTTCTTC. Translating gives CASSLGSLWTATYNEQFF.

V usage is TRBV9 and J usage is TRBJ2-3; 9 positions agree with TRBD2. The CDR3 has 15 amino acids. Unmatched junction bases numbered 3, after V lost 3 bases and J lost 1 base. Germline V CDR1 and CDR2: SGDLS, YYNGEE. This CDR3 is CASSDQRGGTDTQYF. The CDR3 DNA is TGTGCCAGCAGCGACCAGCGGGGGGGCACAGATACGCAGTATTTT. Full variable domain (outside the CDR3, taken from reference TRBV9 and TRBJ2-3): DSGVTQTPKHLITATGQRVTLRCSPRSGDLSVYWYQQSLDQGLQFLIQYYNGEERAKGNILERFSAQQFPDLHSELNLSSLELGDSALYFCASSDQRGGTDTQYFGPGTRLTVL.

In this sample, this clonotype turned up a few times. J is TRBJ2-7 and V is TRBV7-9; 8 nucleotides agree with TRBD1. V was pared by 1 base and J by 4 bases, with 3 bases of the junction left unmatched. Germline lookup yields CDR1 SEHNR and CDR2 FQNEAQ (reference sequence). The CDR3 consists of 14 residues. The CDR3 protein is CASSLEDRVYEQYV. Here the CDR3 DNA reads TGTGCCAGCAGCTTAGAGGACAGGGTATACGAGCAGTACGTC.

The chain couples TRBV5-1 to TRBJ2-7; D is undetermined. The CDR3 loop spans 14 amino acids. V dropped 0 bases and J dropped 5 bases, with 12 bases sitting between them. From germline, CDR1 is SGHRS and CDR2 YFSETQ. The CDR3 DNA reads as TGCGCCAGCAGCTTGGCTCCGGGTTATGACGAGCAGTACTTC. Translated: CASSLAPGYDEQYF.

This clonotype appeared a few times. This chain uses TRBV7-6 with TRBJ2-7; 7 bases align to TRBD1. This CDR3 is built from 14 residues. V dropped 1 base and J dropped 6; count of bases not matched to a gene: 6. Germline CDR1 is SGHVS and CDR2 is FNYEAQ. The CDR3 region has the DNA TGTGCCAGCAGCTTAGGAGGGGGCCCGCGCGAGCAGTACGTC. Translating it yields CASSLGGGPREQYV.